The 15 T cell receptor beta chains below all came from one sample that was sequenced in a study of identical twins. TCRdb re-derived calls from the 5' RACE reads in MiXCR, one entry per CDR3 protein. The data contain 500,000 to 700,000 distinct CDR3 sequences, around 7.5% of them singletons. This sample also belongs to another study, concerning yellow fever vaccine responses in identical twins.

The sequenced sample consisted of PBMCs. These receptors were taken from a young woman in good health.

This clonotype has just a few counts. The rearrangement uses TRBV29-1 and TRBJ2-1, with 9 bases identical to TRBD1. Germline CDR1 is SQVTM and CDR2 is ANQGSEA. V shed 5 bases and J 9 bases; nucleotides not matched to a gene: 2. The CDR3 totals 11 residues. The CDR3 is CSVRQGVEQFF. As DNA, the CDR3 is TGCAGCGTTAGACAGGGGGTTGAGCAGTTCTTC.

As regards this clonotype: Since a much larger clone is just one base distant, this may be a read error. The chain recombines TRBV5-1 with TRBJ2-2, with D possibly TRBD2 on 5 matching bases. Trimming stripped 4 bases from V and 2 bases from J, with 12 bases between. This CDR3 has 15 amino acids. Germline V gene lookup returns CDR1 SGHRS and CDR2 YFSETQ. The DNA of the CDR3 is TGCGCCAGCAGCAAGCGGAATACAAACACCGGGGAGCTGTTTTTT. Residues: CASSKRNTNTGELFF.

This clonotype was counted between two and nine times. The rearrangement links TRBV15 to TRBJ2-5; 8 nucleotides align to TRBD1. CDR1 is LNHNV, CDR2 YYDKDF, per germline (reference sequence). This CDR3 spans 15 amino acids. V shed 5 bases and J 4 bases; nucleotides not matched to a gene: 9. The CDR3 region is CATSLLPGQGETQYF. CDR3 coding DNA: TGTGCCACCAGCCTCCTTCCCGGACAGGGAGAGACCCAGTACTTC.

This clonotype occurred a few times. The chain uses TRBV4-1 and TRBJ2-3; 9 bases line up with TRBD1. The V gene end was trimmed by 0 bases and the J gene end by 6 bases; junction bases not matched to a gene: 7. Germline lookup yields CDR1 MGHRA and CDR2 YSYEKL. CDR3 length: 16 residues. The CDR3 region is CASSQEGRQGGDTQYF. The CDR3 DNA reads TGCGCCAGCAGCCAAGAAGGGCGACAGGGGGGGGATACGCAGTATTTT.

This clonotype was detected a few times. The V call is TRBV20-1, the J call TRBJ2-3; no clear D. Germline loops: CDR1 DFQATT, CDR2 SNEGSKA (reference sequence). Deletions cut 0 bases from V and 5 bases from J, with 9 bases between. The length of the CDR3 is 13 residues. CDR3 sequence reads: CSARDEVEDTQYF. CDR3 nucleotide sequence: TGCAGTGCTAGAGATGAAGTAGAAGATACGCAGTATTTT.

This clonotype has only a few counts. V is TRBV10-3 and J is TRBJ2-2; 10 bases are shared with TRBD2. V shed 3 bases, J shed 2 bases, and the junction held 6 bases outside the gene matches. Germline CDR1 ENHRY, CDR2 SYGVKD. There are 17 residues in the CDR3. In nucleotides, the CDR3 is TGTGCCATCAGTGAAATAGCGGGGGGACCCAACACCGGGGAGCTGTTTTTT. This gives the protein CAISEIAGGPNTGELFF.

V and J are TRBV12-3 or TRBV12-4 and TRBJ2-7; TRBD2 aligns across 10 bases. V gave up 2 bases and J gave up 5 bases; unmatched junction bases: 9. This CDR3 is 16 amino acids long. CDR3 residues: CASSLIASGSNDEQYF. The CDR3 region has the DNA TGTGCCAGCAGTTTAATCGCTAGCGGGAGTAACGACGAGCAGTACTTC.

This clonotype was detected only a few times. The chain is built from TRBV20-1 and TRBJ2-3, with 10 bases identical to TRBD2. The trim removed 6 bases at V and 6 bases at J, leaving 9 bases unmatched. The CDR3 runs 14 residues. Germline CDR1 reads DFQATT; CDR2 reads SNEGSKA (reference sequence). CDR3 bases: TGCAGTGCAATCGGTAGCGGGAGGTCTGATACGCAGTATTTT. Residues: CSAIGSGRSDTQYF.

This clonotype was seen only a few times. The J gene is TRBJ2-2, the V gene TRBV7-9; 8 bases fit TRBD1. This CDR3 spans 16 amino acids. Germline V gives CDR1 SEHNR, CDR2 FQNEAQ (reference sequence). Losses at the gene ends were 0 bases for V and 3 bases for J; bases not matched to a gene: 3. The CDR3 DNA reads TGTGCCAGCAGCTTAGCCAGGGGGCTGGACACCGGGGAGCTGTTTTTT. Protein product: CASSLARGLDTGELFF.

The DNA of the CDR3 is TGCGCCAGCAGCCTTCCGACAGGGCCTTTGAACACTGAAGCTTTCTTT. Protein sequence: CASSLPTGPLNTEAFF. The chain carries TRBV5-1 and TRBJ1-1; 7 nucleotides align to TRBD1. V lost 4 bases to trimming and J lost 0 bases; unmatched junction nucleotides: 9. CDR3 length: 16 residues. CDR1 and CDR2 (germline): SGHRS, YFSETQ.

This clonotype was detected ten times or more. CDR3 nucleotide sequence: TGTGCCAGCAGCTTGGAGCCTAGCGGGAGCGATGAGCAGTTCTTC. Amino acids: CASSLEPSGSDEQFF. The chain has TRBV5-6 and TRBJ2-1, with TRBD2 matching 10 bases. J lost 8 bases, V lost 0 bases, and 5 bases had no gene match. The CDR3 contains 15 residues. Germline values: CDR1 SGHDT, CDR2 YYEEEE.

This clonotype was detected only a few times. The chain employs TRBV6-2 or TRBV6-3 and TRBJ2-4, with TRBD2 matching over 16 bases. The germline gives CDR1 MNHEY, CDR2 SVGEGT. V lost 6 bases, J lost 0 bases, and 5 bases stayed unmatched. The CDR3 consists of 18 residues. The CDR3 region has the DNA TGTGCCAGCAGCGGGACTAGCGGGAGGGTATCAGCCAAAAACATTCAGTACTTC. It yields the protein CASSGTSGRVSAKNIQYF.

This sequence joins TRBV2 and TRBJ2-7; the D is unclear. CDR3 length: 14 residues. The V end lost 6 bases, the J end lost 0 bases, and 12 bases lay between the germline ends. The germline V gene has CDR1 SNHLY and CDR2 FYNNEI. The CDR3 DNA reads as TGTGCCAGCAGCTCGACGGCTAGCTCCTACGAGCAGTACTTC. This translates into CASSSTASSYEQYF.

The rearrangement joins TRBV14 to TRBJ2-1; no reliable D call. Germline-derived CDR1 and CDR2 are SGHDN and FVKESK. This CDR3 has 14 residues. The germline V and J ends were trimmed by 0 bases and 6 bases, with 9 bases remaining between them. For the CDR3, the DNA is TGTGCCAGCAGCCAAGATGCTAGTTTCAATGAGCAGTTCTTC. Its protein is CASSQDASFNEQFF.

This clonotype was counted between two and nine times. CDR3 DNA: TGCGCCAGCAGCCAAGGAGGGCAGCTCACAGATACGCAGTATTTT. Translation gives CASSQGGQLTDTQYF. V is TRBV4-1 and J is TRBJ2-3, with D maybe TRBD2 (5 bases). The CDR3 runs to 15 residues. From germline, CDR1 is MGHRA and CDR2 YSYEKL. Trimming cost V 1 base and J 2 bases, with 10 bases left between them.